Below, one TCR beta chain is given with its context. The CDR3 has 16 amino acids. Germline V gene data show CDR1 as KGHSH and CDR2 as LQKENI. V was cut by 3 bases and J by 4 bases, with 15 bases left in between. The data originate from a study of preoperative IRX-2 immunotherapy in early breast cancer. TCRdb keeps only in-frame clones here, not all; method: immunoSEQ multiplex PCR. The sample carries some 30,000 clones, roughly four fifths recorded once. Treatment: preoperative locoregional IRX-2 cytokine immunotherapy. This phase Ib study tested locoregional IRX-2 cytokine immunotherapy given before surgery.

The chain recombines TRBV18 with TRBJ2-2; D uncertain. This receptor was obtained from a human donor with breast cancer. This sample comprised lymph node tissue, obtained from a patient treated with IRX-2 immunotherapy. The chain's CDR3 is CASSPNTPGVTGELFF. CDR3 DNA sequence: TGTGCCAGCTCACCGAACACCCCTGGGGTCACCGGGGAGCTGTTTTTT.